The clone carrying this T cell receptor (beta chain) was counted many times. The CDR3 is made up of 15 amino acids. CDR1 is SGHRS, CDR2 YFSETQ, per germline. Trimming removed 4 bases from V and 4 bases from J; junction bases left unmatched: 8. Each CDR3 protein gets one entry after TCRdb re-called the RT-PCR reads with MiXCR. The sample yields hundreds of thousands of distinct CDR3 sequences, 11% to 15% seen once. The J gene is TRBJ2-7, the V gene TRBV5-1; 10 bases line up with TRBD1. The origin of this receptor is a female donor in good health, serving as a healthy control. Specimen: memory CD4+ T cells from blood. The CDR3 DNA follows: TGCGCCAGCAGCCTTATGGGACAGGGGCCTTACGAGCAGTACTTC. Translating it yields CASSLMGQGPYEQYF.